The entry below describes one TCR beta chain. What it binds is not known. Positively selected for CCR7, the CD45RO-negative cells used as naive CD8 cells excluded terminally differentiated effector memory CD45RA+ cells. The ends were cut back, 3 bases at V and 0 bases at J, with 21 bases in the middle. Germline CDR1 and CDR2: MNHEY and SMNVEV (reference sequence). CDR3 length equals 18 residues. These data belong to a study of shared clonotypes between healthy human individuals. Here immunoSEQ multiplex PCR was the method, and the copy in TCRdb shows in-frame clones only, minus some. The sample gives about 2.1 million clones, 90% to 95% of which show up once; about 1.7% is in the top ten. Whole-study results and caveats: The sharing of 5% to 6.5% of naive CD4 clonotypes was seen across several donors.

The chain employs TRBV27 and TRBJ2-7; tentative D call: TRBD1 (5 bases). The clonotype originates from a man aged 18 to 29 in good health. Some clones in this sample may be carry-over from other donors' samples. Source material: naive CD8+ T cells from PBMCs. This CDR3 is CASSFPSYVGQTSYEQYF. CDR3 nucleotide sequence: TGTGCCAGCAGTTTTCCCTCTTACGTCGGACAAACCTCCTACGAGCAGTACTTC.